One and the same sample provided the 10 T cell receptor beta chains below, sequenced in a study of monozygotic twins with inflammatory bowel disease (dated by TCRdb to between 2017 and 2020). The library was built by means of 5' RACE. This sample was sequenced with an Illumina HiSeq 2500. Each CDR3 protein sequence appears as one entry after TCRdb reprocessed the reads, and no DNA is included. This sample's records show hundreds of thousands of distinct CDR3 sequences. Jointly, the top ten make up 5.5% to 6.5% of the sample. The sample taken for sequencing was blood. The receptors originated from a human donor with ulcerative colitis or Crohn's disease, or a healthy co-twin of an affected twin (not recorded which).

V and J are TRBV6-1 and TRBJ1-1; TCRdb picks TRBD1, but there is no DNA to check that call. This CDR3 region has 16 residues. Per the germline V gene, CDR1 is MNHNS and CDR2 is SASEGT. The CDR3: CASSTGTGSMNTEAFF.

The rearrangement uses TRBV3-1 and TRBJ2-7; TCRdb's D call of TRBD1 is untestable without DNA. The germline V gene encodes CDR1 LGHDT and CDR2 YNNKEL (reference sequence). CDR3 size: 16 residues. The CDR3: CASSQARDRSTYEQYF.

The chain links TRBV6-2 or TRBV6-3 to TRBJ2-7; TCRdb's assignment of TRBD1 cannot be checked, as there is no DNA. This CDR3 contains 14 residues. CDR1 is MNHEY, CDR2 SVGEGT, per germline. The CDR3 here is CASSTAAGGIEQYF.

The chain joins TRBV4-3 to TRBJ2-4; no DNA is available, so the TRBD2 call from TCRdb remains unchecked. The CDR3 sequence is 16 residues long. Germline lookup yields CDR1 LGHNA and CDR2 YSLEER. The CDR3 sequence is CASSQEASGRANIQYF.

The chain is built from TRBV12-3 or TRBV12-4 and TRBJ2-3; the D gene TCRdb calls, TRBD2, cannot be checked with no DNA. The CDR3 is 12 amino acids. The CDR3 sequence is CASSLSEGTQYF.

CDR3 loop: CASSSTGLGYGYTF. The chain combines TRBV27 with TRBJ1-2; the TCRdb D gene call, TRBD1, has no DNA to confirm it. Germline loops: CDR1 MNHEY, CDR2 SMNVEV (reference sequence). The CDR3 totals 14 residues.

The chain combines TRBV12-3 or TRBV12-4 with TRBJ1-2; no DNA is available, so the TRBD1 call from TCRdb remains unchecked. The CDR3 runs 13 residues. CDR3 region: CASRSTGRYGYTF.

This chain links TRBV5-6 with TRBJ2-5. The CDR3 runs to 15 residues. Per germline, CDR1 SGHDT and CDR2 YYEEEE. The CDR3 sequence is CASSYGQAGTETQYF.

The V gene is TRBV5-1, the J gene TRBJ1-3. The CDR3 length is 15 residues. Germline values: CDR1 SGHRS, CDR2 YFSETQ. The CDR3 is CASSLGLTSGNTTYF. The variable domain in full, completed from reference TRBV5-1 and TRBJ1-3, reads KAGVTQTPRYLIKTRGQQVTLSCSPISGHRSVSWYQQTPGQGLQFLFEYFSETQRNKGNFPGRFSGRQFSNSRSEMNVSTLELGDSALYLCASSLGLTSGNTTYFGEGSWLTVV.

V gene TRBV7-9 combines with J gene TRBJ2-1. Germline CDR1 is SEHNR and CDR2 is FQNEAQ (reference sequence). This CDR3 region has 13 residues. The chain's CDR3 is CASSLSASPVPFF.